This TCR beta chain was recovered during a study of T cell responses to AZD1222 COVID-19 vaccine. The CDR3 runs 15 residues. Germline V lookup: CDR1 SGHRS, CDR2 YFSETQ. V lost 0 bases and J 0 bases, leaving 10 bases between the germline ends. Details on this clone: The antigen is not known.

Measured with immunoSEQ multiplex PCR; TCRdb has only the in-frame clones, and not every one. In the table there are more than 95,000 clones, roughly nine tenths of which are singletons. Study results and limitations: Spike-specific TCR breadth rose after two AZD1222 doses, and depth rose as well. Of spike-specific TCRs, nearly half reportedly target regions left unmutated in variants. CD4 TCRs associated with vaccination spanned spike, dominating at 160-218 and 743-854.

The chain carries TRBV5-1 and TRBJ2-7; D not resolved. The sample was peripheral blood, taken on day 0 of AZD1222 vaccination. The TCR was taken from an adult in good health. As DNA, the CDR3 is TGCGCCAGCAGCTTGGCTCCTGGAAGCTCCTACGAGCAGTACTTC. It yields the protein CASSLAPGSSYEQYF.